This T cell receptor (beta chain) was identified during a study of cytotoxic CD8 clonotypes in ibrutinib-treated CLL. Background on the study: Researchers reported 11 to 12 relapsed/refractory and about 15 treatment-naive patients, roughly 17 of them IGHV unmutated. The study's findings and limits: Once treatment began, public clonotypes, which were uncommon, contracted or stayed stable.

Of note for this clone: Its antigen is not known.

Sequencing used immunoSEQ multiplex PCR; TCRdb keeps in-frame clones, though not all of them. The sample contains over 25,000 clones, roughly 76% of which appear only once. Germline values: CDR1 MNHEY, CDR2 SVGAGI. Trimming took 6 bases from V and 2 from J, leaving 16 bases between them. CDR3 length equals 15 residues. The J gene is TRBJ1-2, the V gene TRBV6-5; D gene uncertain. The sequencing here drew on PBMCs, taken after 36 months of ibrutinib treatment. The clonotype comes from a human donor with chronic lymphocytic leukemia. As DNA, the CDR3 is TGTGCCAGCAGCCTCACCGGGCTTCAGAACTATGGCTACACCTTC. This translates into CASSLTGLQNYGYTF.